The present T cell receptor beta chain was sequenced within a study of OX40 agonist ivuxolimab in advanced cancers. On the study more broadly: The dose-escalation cohort was approximately 81% male, with a mean age of about 60 years, ranging about 23 to 79.

In the case of this clone: What it recognizes is unknown.

Enrollment shut out patients with autoimmune disease history or systemic immunosuppression. The data were produced by immunoSEQ multiplex PCR, yet TCRdb's version contains in-frame clones alone and is incomplete. The sample yields some 19,000 clones, nearly 85% seen once. Study-wide results and caveats: The antigen specificity of the peripheral T cells (those that were expanded) was not determined.

In germline, CDR1 is MGHRA, CDR2 YSYEKL. The CDR3 runs to 21 residues. The junction had 16 bases not matched to a gene; V was cut back by 0 bases and J by 0 bases. The clonotype originates from an adult with an advanced solid tumor such as melanoma, head and neck, liver or kidney cancer. V is TRBV4-1 and J is TRBJ2-7; 11 positions match TRBD2. Specimen: CD4+ or CD8+ T cells sorted from blood, collected in a trial of the OX40 agonist ivuxolimab. The CDR3 sequence: CASSQDRTPGLAAAPSYEQYF. The CDR3 region has the DNA TGCGCCAGCAGCCAAGACCGGACACCGGGACTAGCGGCCGCCCCCTCCTACGAGCAGTACTTC.